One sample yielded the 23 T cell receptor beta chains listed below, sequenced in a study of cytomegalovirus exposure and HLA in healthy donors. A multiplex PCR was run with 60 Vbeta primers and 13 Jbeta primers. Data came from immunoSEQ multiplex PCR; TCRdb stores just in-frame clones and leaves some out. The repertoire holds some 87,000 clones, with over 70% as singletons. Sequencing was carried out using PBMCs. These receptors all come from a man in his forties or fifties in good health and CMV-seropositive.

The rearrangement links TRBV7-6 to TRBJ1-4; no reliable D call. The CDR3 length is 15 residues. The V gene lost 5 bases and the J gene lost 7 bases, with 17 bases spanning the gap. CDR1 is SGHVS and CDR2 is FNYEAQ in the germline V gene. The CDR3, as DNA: TGTGCCAGCAGCCCTGGCTGGCAAGGGAGTGAAAAACTGTTTTTT. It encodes CASSPGWQGSEKLFF.

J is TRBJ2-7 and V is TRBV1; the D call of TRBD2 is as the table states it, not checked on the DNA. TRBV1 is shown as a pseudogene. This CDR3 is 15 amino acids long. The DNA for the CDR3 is TGCACCAGCAGCCAAGGCAGGACGGGGATCTACGAGCAGTACTTC. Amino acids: CTSSQGRTGIYEQYF.

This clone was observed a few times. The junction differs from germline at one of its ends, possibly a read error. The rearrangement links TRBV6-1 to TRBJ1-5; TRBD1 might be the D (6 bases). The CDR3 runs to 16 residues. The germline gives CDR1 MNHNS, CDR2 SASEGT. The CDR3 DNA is TGTGCCAGCAGTGAAGCACAGGGCTATAGCAATCAGCCCCAGAATTTT. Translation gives CASSEAQGYSNQPQNF.

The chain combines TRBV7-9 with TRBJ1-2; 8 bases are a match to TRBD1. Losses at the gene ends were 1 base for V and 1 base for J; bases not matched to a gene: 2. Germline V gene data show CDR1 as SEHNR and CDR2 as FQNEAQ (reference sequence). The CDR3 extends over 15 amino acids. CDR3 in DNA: TGTGCCAGCAGCTTAGGGACAGGGATTAACTATGGCTACACCTTC. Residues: CASSLGTGINYGYTF.

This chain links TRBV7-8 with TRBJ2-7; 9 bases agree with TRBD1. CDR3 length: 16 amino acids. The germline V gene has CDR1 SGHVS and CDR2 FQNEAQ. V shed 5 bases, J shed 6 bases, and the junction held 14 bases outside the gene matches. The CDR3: CASSPPPPGQGCEQYF. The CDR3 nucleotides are TGTGCCAGCAGCCCCCCGCCCCCGGGACAGGGCTGCGAGCAGTACTTC. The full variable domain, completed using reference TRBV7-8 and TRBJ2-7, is GAGVSQSPRYKVAKRGQDVALRCDPISGHVSLFWYQQALGQGPEFLTYFQNEAQLDKSGLPSDRFFAERPEGSVSTLKIQRTQQEDSAVYLCASSPPPPGQGCEQYFGPGTRLTVT.

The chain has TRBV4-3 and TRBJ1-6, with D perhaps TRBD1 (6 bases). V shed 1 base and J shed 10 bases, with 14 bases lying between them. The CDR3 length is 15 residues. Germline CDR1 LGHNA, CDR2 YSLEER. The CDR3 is CASSQVPGVGSPLHF. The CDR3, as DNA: TGCGCCAGCAGCCAAGTCCCAGGGGTAGGATCACCCCTCCACTTT.

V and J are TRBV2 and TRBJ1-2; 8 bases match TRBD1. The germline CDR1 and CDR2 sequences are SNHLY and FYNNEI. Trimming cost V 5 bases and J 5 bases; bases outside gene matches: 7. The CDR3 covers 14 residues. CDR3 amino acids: CASSIQGAAYGYTF. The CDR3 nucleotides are TGTGCCAGCAGTATCCAGGGGGCGGCGTATGGCTACACCTTC.

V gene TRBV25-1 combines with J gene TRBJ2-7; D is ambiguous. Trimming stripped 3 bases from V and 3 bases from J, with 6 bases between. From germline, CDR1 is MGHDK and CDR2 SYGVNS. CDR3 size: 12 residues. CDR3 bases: TGTGCCAGCAGTGACGGCGGCTACGAGCAGTACTTC. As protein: CASSDGGYEQYF.

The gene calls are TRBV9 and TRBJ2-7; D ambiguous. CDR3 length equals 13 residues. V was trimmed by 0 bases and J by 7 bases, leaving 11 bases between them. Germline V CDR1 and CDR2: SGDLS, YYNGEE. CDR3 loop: CASSVGPALEQYF. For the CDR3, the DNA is TGTGCCAGCAGCGTAGGGCCAGCACTAGAGCAGTACTTC.

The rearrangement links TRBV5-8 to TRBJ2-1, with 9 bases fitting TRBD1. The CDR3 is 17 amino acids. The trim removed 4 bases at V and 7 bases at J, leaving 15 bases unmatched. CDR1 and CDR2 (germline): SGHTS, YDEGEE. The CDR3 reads CASSPPYGTGIWNEQFF. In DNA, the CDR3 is TGTGCCAGCAGCCCACCCTATGGGACAGGGATTTGGAATGAGCAGTTCTTC.

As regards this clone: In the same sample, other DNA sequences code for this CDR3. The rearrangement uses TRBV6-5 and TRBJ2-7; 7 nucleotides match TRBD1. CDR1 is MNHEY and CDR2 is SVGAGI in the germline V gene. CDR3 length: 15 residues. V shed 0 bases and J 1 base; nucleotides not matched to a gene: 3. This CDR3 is CASSYSTGRSYEQYF. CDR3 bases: TGTGCCAGCAGTTACTCGACAGGGCGGTCCTACGAGCAGTACTTC.

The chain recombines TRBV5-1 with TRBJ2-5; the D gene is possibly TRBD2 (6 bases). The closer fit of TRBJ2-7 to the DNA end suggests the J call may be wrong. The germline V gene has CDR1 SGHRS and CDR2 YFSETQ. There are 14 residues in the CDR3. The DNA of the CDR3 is TGCGCCAGCAGCGAAGGGACTGCCGCGGGCGAGCAGTACTTC. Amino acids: CASSEGTAAGEQYF.

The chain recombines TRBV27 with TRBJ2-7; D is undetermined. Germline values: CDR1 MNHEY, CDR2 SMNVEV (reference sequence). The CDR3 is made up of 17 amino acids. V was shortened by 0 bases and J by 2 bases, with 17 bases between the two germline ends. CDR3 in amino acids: CASSLSFTVSFPYEQYF. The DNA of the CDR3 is TGTGCCAGCAGTTTATCGTTCACAGTCAGTTTCCCCTACGAGCAGTACTTC.

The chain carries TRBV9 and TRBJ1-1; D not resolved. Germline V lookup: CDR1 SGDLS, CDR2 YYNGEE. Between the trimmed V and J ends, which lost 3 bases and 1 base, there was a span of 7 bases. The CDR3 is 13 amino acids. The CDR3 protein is CASSAPGNTEAFF. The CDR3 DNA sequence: TGTGCCAGCAGCGCGCCCGGGAACACTGAAGCTTTCTTT.

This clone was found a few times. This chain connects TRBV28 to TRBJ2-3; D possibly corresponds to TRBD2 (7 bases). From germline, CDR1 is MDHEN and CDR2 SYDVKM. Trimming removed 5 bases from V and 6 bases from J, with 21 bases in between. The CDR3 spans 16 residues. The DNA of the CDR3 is TGTGCCAGCAGTCCCCAGAGGGGGGGCCTTGACGATACGCAGTATTTT. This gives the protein CASSPQRGGLDDTQYF.

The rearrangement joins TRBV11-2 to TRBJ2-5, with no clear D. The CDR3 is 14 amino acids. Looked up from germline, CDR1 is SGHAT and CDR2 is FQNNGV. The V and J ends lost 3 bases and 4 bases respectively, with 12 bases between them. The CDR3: CASSLQSGGETQYF. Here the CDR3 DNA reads TGTGCCAGCAGCTTGCAGTCAGGTGGAGAGACCCAGTACTTC.

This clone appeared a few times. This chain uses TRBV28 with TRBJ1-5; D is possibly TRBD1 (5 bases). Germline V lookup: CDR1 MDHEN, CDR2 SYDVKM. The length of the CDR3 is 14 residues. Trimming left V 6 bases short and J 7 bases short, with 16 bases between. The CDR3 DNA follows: TGTGCCAGCAGATCGTCCGGGGGAGGCCAGCCCCAGCATTTT. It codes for CASRSSGGGQPQHF.

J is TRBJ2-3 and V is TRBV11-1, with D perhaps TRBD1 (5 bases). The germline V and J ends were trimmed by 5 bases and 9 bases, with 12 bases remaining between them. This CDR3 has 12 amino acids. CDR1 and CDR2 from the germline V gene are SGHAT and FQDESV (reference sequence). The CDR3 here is CASSPGPFTQYF. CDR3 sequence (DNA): TGTGCCAGCAGCCCAGGGCCTTTCACGCAGTATTTT.

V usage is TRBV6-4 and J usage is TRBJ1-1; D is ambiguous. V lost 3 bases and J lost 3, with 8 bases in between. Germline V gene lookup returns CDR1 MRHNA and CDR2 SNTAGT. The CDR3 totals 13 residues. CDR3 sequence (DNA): TGTGCCAGCAGTGAATTTCCATACACTGAAGCTTTCTTT. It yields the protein CASSEFPYTEAFF.

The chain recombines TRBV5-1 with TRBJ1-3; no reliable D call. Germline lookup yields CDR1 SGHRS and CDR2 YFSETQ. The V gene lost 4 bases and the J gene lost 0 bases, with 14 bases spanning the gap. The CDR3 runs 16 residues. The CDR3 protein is CASSALDLSSGNTIYF. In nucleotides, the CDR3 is TGCGCCAGCAGCGCACTGGACTTAAGCTCTGGAAACACCATATATTTT.

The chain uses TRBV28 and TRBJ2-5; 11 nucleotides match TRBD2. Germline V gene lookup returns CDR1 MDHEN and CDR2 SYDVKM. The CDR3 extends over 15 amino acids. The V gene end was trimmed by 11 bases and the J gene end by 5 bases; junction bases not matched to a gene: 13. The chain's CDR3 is CAPWVAGGPWETQYF. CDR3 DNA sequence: TGTGCCCCTTGGGTAGCGGGGGGGCCGTGGGAGACCCAGTACTTC.

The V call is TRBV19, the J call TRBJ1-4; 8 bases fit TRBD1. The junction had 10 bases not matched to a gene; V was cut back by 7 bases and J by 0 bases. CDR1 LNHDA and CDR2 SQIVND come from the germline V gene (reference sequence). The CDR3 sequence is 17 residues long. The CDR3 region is CASTPRGGQATNEKLFF. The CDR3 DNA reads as TGTGCCAGTACTCCAAGGGGGGGACAGGCAACTAATGAAAAACTGTTTTTT.

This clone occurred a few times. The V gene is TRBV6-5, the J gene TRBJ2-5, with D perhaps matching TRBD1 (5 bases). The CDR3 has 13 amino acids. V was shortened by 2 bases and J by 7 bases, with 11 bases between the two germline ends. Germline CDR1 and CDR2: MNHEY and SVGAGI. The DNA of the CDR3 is TGTGCCAGCAGTTACAGTCACCAGGGGACCCAGTACTTC. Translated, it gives CASSYSHQGTQYF.